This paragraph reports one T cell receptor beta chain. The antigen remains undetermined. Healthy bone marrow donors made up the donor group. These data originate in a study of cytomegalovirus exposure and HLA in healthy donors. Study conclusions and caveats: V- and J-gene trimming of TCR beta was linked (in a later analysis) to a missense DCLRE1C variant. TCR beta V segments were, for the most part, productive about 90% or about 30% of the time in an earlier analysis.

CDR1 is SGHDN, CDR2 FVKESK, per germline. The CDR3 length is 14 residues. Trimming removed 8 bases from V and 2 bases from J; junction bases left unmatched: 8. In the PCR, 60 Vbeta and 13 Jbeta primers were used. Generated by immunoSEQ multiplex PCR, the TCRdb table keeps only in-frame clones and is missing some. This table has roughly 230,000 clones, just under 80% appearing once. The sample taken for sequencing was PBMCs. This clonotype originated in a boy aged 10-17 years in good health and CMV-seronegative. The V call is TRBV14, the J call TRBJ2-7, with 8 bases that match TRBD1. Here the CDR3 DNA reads TGTGCCAGCGGGACGGACAGGGCCCCCTACGAGCAGTACTTC. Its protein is CASGTDRAPYEQYF.